These 31 T cell receptor beta chains were sequenced from one sample in a study of OX40 agonist ivuxolimab in advanced cancers. Measured with immunoSEQ multiplex PCR; TCRdb has only the in-frame clones, and not every one. The sample has tens of thousands of clones, 80% to 90% seen once. Specimen: CD4+ or CD8+ T cells sorted from blood, collected in a trial of the OX40 agonist ivuxolimab. All receptors derive from an adult with an advanced solid tumor such as melanoma, head and neck, liver or kidney cancer.

The chain couples TRBV18 to TRBJ1-2, with 7 nucleotides matching TRBD1. Germline V gene sequence: CDR1 KGHSH, CDR2 LQKENI. The CDR3 is 14 residues long. The ends lost 6 bases at V and 7 bases at J; junction bases unmatched: 11. CDR3 sequence reads: CASSEPTGDRGYTF. The CDR3 DNA reads TGTGCCAGCTCCGAACCAACAGGGGATCGTGGCTACACCTTC. The complete variable domain, with remaining parts taken from reference TRBV18 and TRBJ1-2, reads NAGVMQNPRHLVRRRGQEARLRCSPMKGHSHVYWYRQLPEEGLKFMVYLQKENIIDESGMPKERFSAEFPKEGPSILRIQQVVRGDSAAYFCASSEPTGDRGYTFGSGTRLTVV.

The chain is built from TRBV27 and TRBJ2-7; 7 bases align to TRBD2. The CDR3 loop spans 15 amino acids. V was clipped by 6 bases and J by 3 bases; unmatched bases: 11. Germline values: CDR1 MNHEY, CDR2 SMNVEV (reference sequence). CDR3 sequence (DNA): TGTGCCAGCAGCCCGCGGCAGGGAGGGCTCTACGAGCAGTACTTC. It codes for CASSPRQGGLYEQYF.

The V gene is TRBV6-1, the J gene TRBJ2-1; D is unclear. V lost 3 bases, J lost 5 bases, and 11 bases lay in between. Germline CDR1 and CDR2: MNHNS and SASEGT. This CDR3 spans 14 amino acids. CDR3 sequence: CASSEDLVNNEQFF. CDR3 sequence (DNA): TGTGCCAGCAGTGAGGATCTGGTAAACAATGAGCAGTTCTTC.

This clone came up once. The V call is TRBV28, the J call TRBJ1-6; D unclear. The CDR3 spans 14 residues. V lost 2 bases and J 5 bases, leaving 7 bases between the germline ends. In germline, CDR1 is MDHEN, CDR2 SYDVKM. The CDR3 nucleotides are TGTGCCAGCAGTTTACCCCTTGATAATTCACCCCTCCACTTT. Amino acid sequence: CASSLPLDNSPLHF.

This chain links TRBV10-3 with TRBJ1-2; 7 bases fit TRBD1. Per the germline V gene, CDR1 is ENHRY and CDR2 is SYGVKD. This CDR3 comprises 15 residues. V lost 3 bases and J lost 4; bases outside the gene matches: 8. CDR3 nucleotide sequence: TGTGCCATCAGTGACCTCATCCGGGACAGCTATGGCTACACCTTC. This translates into CAISDLIRDSYGYTF.

The V call is TRBV19, the J call TRBJ1-4; TRBD1 might be the D (6 bases). Trimming left V 8 bases short and J 5 bases short, with 15 bases between. The CDR3 has 14 amino acids. The germline CDR1 and CDR2 sequences are LNHDA and SQIVND (reference sequence). In DNA form, the CDR3 reads TGTGCCAGTCGGCAGGCACAGGGCAATGAAAAACTGTTTTTT. Its translation is CASRQAQGNEKLFF.

The chain carries TRBV2 and TRBJ1-2; D is unresolved. The CDR3 has 12 amino acids. The germline CDR1 and CDR2 sequences are SNHLY and FYNNEI. Trimming removed 3 bases from V and 13 bases from J, with 15 bases in between. CDR3 amino acids: CASSEFVRGSTF. In nucleotides, the CDR3 is TGTGCCAGCAGTGAGTTCGTCAGAGGTTCCACCTTC.

The DNA for the CDR3 is TGTGCCAGCAGAGCCGGGACAGGGGGCTCCTACGAGCAGTACTTC. Its protein product is CASRAGTGGSYEQYF. The rearrangement joins TRBV6-6 to TRBJ2-7; 11 bases are shared with TRBD1. The CDR3 runs to 15 residues. Germline V CDR1 and CDR2: MNHNY, SVGAGI (reference sequence). After removal of 6 bases from V and 0 bases from J, the junction contained 4 bases not matched to a gene.

CDR3 nucleotide sequence: TGTGCCAGCCGCGGTTCAGGGACGAACACTGAAGCTTTCTTT. It yields the protein CASRGSGTNTEAFF. The chain links TRBV18 to TRBJ1-1, with a weak D call TRBD1 (5 bases). Trimming removed 8 bases at V and 1 base at J, with 14 bases between. CDR1 is KGHSH, CDR2 LQKENI, per germline. The CDR3 length is 14 residues. Based on the CDR3 plus reference TRBV18 and TRBJ1-1, the full variable domain is NAGVMQNPRHLVRRRGQEARLRCSPMKGHSHVYWYRQLPEEGLKFMVYLQKENIIDESGMPKERFSAEFPKEGPSILRIQQVVRGDSAAYFCASRGSGTNTEAFFGQGTRLTVV.

V usage is TRBV27 and J usage is TRBJ2-5; TRBD2 is a possible D gene (7 bases). The CDR3 is 16 amino acids. Germline-derived CDR1 and CDR2 are MNHEY and SMNVEV (reference sequence). The germline V and J ends were trimmed by 0 bases and 11 bases, with 22 bases remaining between them. CDR3 DNA sequence: TGTGCCAGCAGTTTATCAGGGGGGGCAGGGCCTGGGGAGCAGTACTTC. This gives the protein CASSLSGGAGPGEQYF.

Concerning this clone: This sample includes further DNA sequences coding for the same CDR3. V usage is TRBV2 and J usage is TRBJ1-2, with TRBD1 identical over 8 bases. Germline CDR1 and CDR2: SNHLY and FYNNEI. V dropped 5 bases and J dropped 2; count of bases not matched to a gene: 4. The CDR3 covers 14 residues. CDR3 nucleotide sequence: TGTGCCAGCAGTAGACAGGGGACAAACTATGGCTACACCTTC. As protein: CASSRQGTNYGYTF.

The CDR3: CASSSGLAGGAGELFF. CDR3 coding DNA: TGTGCCAGTAGTTCCGGACTAGCGGGGGGGGCCGGGGAGCTGTTTTTT. The J gene is TRBJ2-2, the V gene TRBV19; 15 bases are shared with TRBD2. Germline CDR1 and CDR2: LNHDA and SQIVND (reference sequence). V was clipped by 5 bases and J by 6 bases; unmatched bases: 4. The CDR3 totals 16 residues.

V is TRBV5-5 and J is TRBJ2-1; D gene ambiguous. The V end lost 1 base, the J end lost 0 bases, and 11 bases lay between the germline ends. Germline CDR1 SGHKS, CDR2 YYEKEE (reference sequence). This CDR3 comprises 16 residues. The CDR3 here is CASSLYEASSYNEQFF. In DNA, the CDR3 is TGTGCCAGCAGCTTGTACGAGGCGAGCTCCTACAATGAGCAGTTCTTC. The full variable domain, with the rest looked up from reference TRBV5-5 and TRBJ2-1, is DAGVTQSPTHLIKTRGQQVTLRCSPISGHKSVSWYQQVLGQGPQFIFQYYEKEERGRGNFPDRFSARQFPNYSSELNVNALLLGDSALYLCASSLYEASSYNEQFFGPGTRLTVL.

The chain has TRBV9 and TRBJ1-3; a possible D gene is TRBD1 (5 bases). CDR3 size: 15 residues. Trimming cost V 6 bases and J 0 bases, with 13 bases left between them. The germline gives CDR1 SGDLS, CDR2 YYNGEE. The CDR3 DNA reads as TGTGCCAGCAACCGGGGGGGAGGCTCTGGAAACACCATATATTTT. It encodes CASNRGGGSGNTIYF.

The gene calls are TRBV19 and TRBJ1-2; D unresolved. CDR1 is LNHDA and CDR2 is SQIVND in the germline V gene (reference sequence). CDR3 length: 15 residues. V lost 3 bases and J lost 4, with 15 bases in between. The CDR3 DNA reads TGTGCCAGTAGTATTGATTCCAGGCCTAGCTATGGCTACACCTTC. Amino acids: CASSIDSRPSYGYTF.

The chain joins TRBV7-6 to TRBJ1-5, with TRBD1 matching over 9 bases. The germline V gene has CDR1 SGHVS and CDR2 FNYEAQ. After removal of 5 bases from V and 1 base from J, the junction contained 3 bases not matched to a gene. The CDR3 covers 15 residues. In DNA, the CDR3 is TGTGCCAGCAGCGAACAGGGGGCGAGCAATCAGCCCCAGCATTTT. This sequence encodes CASSEQGASNQPQHF.

The V gene is TRBV12-5, the J gene TRBJ2-7, with D perhaps matching TRBD1 (5 bases). CDR3 length equals 14 residues. V shed 5 bases and J shed 4 bases, with 15 bases lying between them. Germline values: CDR1 LGHNT, CDR2 FRNRAP. The CDR3: CASGGMQGLYEQYF. The CDR3 nucleotides read TGTGCTAGTGGTGGGATGCAGGGATTGTACGAGCAGTACTTC.

This clone was observed a single time. The chain recombines TRBV2 with TRBJ1-1; D not certain. V lost 3 bases to trimming and J lost 11 bases, with 10 bases between them. The CDR3 totals 11 residues. Germline V gene lookup returns CDR1 SNHLY and CDR2 FYNNEI. CDR3 bases: TGTGCCAGCAGTGATGGTCTGGGGGCTTTCTTT. This gives the protein CASSDGLGAFF.

The rearrangement joins TRBV7-2 to TRBJ1-2; D perhaps matches TRBD1 (5 bases). The germline CDR1 and CDR2 sequences are SGHTA and FQGNSA. The CDR3 is 17 residues long. Trimming stripped 1 base from V and 0 bases from J, with 15 bases between. In DNA, the CDR3 is TGTGCCAGCAGCTTAGTTCGATTACAGGAGACTAACTATGGCTACACCTTC. This encodes CASSLVRLQETNYGYTF.

The rearrangement joins TRBV7-2 to TRBJ1-1; D is unresolved. Germline CDR1 is SGHTA and CDR2 is FQGNSA. CDR3 length: 13 residues. V lost 3 bases to trimming and J lost 0 bases, with 5 bases between them. The CDR3 DNA reads TGTGCCAGCAGCTTTGCTATGAACACTGAAGCTTTCTTT. Translation gives CASSFAMNTEAFF.

This rearrangement joins TRBV7-2 to TRBJ2-5; TRBD2 aligns across 13 bases. TRBJ2-7 matches the DNA end more closely, so the J call is doubtful. This CDR3 has 16 amino acids. Per the germline V gene, CDR1 is SGHTA and CDR2 is FQGNSA. CDR3 residues: CASSLGTSGGAYEQYF. CDR3 sequence (DNA): TGTGCCAGCAGCTTAGGGACTAGCGGGGGCGCCTACGAGCAGTACTTC.

DNA of the CDR3: TGTGCCAGCAGTGAAGTTAGCTCCTATAATTCACCCCTCCACTTT. Translating it yields CASSEVSSYNSPLHF. V gene TRBV6-1 combines with J gene TRBJ1-6; D unresolved. Trimming left V 1 base short and J 0 bases short, with 4 bases between. Germline-derived CDR1 and CDR2 are MNHNS and SASEGT. The CDR3 has 15 amino acids.

The chain couples TRBV23-1 to TRBJ1-5; D uncertain. TRBV23-1 is an open reading frame whose function is uncertain. There are 12 residues in the CDR3. V was clipped by 4 bases and J by 7 bases, with 8 bases between them. The DNA of the CDR3 is TGCGCCAGCAGTCTACCGGGGCAGCCCCAGCATTTT. Its protein is CASSLPGQPQHF.

The chain is built from TRBV29-1 and TRBJ2-3, with D unresolved. Per germline, CDR1 SQVTM and CDR2 ANQGSEA. There are 14 residues in the CDR3. The ends were cut back, 5 bases at V and 2 bases at J, with 14 bases in the middle. The DNA of the CDR3 is TGCAGCGTTCGGGTGGGTAGTTCCACAGATACGCAGTATTTT. Translated, it gives CSVRVGSSTDTQYF.

The chain joins TRBV19 to TRBJ2-1; D perhaps matches TRBD1 (7 bases). CDR1 and CDR2 from the germline V gene are LNHDA and SQIVND (reference sequence). CDR3 length equals 15 residues. Trimming cost V 1 base and J 8 bases, with 15 bases left between them. Written as DNA, the CDR3 is TGTGCCAGTAGTATAGCCGAGGGGGCTAGCGATGAGCAGTTCTTC. The encoded protein is CASSIAEGASDEQFF.

The gene calls are TRBV30 and TRBJ1-5; D not certain. The CDR3 has 16 residues. V lost 0 bases and J lost 1, with 13 bases in between. Germline-derived CDR1 and CDR2 are GTSNPN and SVGIG (reference sequence). The DNA for the CDR3 is TGTGCCTGGAGTGTAGGGAGTCCTGGGAGCAATCAGCCCCAGCATTTT. This codes for CAWSVGSPGSNQPQHF.

The J gene is TRBJ2-2, the V gene TRBV18, with D tentatively TRBD2 (5 bases). Trimming cost V 5 bases and J 6 bases, with 10 bases left between them. This CDR3 has 13 residues. Germline CDR1 KGHSH, CDR2 LQKENI. CDR3 sequence: CASSMRAAGELFF. The CDR3 nucleotides read TGTGCCAGCTCAATGAGGGCCGCCGGGGAGCTGTTTTTT.

The chain couples TRBV9 to TRBJ2-7; 10 bases map to TRBD2. Germline CDR1 and CDR2: SGDLS and YYNGEE. V lost 3 bases to trimming and J lost 3 bases; unmatched junction nucleotides: 9. CDR3 length: 16 residues. CDR3 region: CASSETTSGTYYEQYF. DNA of the CDR3: TGTGCCAGCAGCGAGACAACTAGCGGGACTTACTACGAGCAGTACTTC.

The rearrangement joins TRBV30 to TRBJ1-5; 8 bases line up with TRBD1. CDR3 length: 15 amino acids. Trimming took 3 bases from V and 0 from J; bases not matched to a gene: 4. Germline CDR1 reads GTSNPN; CDR2 reads SVGIG (reference sequence). The CDR3 region is CAWSRGQGSNQPQHF. CDR3 sequence (DNA): TGTGCCTGGAGCCGCGGACAGGGTAGCAATCAGCCCCAGCATTTT. Supplemented by reference TRBV30 and TRBJ1-5, the full variable domain reads SQTIHQWPATLVQPVGSPLSLECTVEGTSNPNLYWYRQAAGRGLQLLFYSVGIGQISSEVPQNLSASRPQDRQFILSSKKLLLSDSGFYLCAWSRGQGSNQPQHFGDGTRLSIL.

The J gene is TRBJ2-7, the V gene TRBV27; D uncertain. The CDR3 covers 14 residues. Trimming cost V 5 bases and J 2 bases, with 13 bases left between them. CDR1 is MNHEY, CDR2 SMNVEV, per germline (reference sequence). The CDR3 DNA follows: TGTGCCAGCAGTGGACGGCAGCCTCCCTACGAGCAGTACTTC. Translated, it gives CASSGRQPPYEQYF.

The V call is TRBV4-2, the J call TRBJ2-7, with D perhaps TRBD1 or TRBD2 (5 bases each). The germline V gene has CDR1 LGHNA and CDR2 YNFKEQ. V was clipped by 4 bases and J by 0 bases, with 10 bases between them. This CDR3 has 14 amino acids. As DNA, the CDR3 is TGTGCCAGCAGCCTATGGGACGGCTCCTACGAGCAGTACTTC. Encoded protein: CASSLWDGSYEQYF.